This TCR beta chain was found in a study of T cells in localized non-small cell lung cancer. Broader study findings: Heterogeneity remains possible, as sequencing covered one tumor region only. Median roughly 57 top-100 tumor clones were shared with paired adjacent lung. Higher blood T cell density went with longer overall survival.

Germline CDR1 SGHNT, CDR2 YYREEE (reference sequence). After removal of 3 bases from V and 5 bases from J, the junction contained 7 bases not matched to a gene. CDR3 size: 16 residues. A remark on this clone: Its antigen is unidentified.

Produced via immunoSEQ multiplex PCR; TCRdb's table is partial and in-frame only. The sample includes about 43,000 clones, around nine tenths of them seen just once. This clonotype was obtained from a woman aged 40 to 75 with stage II lung adenocarcinoma. The chain uses TRBV5-4 and TRBJ2-7; 14 bases map to TRBD2. This specimen was PBMCs, taken before any cancer treatment. CDR3 nucleotide sequence: TGTGCCAGCAGCTATGGGACTAGCGGGGGACAGGACGAGCAGTACTTC. Translation: CASSYGTSGGQDEQYF.